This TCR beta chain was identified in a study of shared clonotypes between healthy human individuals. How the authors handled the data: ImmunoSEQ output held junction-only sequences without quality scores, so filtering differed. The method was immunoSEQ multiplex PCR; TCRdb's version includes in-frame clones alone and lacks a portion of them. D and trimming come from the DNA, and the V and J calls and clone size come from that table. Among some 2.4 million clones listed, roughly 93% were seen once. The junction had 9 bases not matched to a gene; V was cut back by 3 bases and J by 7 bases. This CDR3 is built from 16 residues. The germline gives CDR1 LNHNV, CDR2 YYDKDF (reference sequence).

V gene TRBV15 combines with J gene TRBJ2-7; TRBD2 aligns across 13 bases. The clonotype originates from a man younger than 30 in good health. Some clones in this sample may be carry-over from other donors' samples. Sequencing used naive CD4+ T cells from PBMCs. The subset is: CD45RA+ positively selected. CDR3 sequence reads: CATSRTWTSGGAEQYF. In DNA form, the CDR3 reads TGTGCCACCAGCAGGACTTGGACTAGCGGGGGCGCTGAGCAGTACTTC. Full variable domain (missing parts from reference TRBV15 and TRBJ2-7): DAMVIQNPRYQVTQFGKPVTLSCSQTLNHNVMYWYQQKSSQAPKLLFHYYDKDFNNEADTPDNFQSRRPNTSFCFLDIRSPGLGDTAMYLCATSRTWTSGGAEQYFGPGTRLTVT.